A single sample gave rise to the 17 T cell receptor beta chains below, sequenced in a study of blood T cell repertoires in COVID-19. This table comes from immunoSEQ multiplex PCR, and its TCRdb copy is limited to in-frame clones, with some not included. Of over 45,000 clones listed, less than 90% were seen once; the top ten hold around 7.4%. The source material was peripheral blood. The receptors here all came from a man between 60 and 70 years old with active COVID-19.

The genes are TRBV5-6 and TRBJ1-2; TRBD1 might be the D (5 bases). The germline V gene has CDR1 SGHDT and CDR2 YYEEEE. Trimming shortened V by 4 bases and J by 4 bases, and 17 bases separated the two germline ends. The CDR3 totals 15 residues. The CDR3 nucleotides are TGTGCCAGCAGCCAGATGACAGTTACGGCCTATGGCTACACCTTC. This sequence encodes CASSQMTVTAYGYTF. The full variable domain, rest sourced from reference TRBV5-6 and TRBJ1-2, is DAGVTQSPTHLIKTRGQQVTLRCSPKSGHDTVSWYQQALGQGPQFIFQYYEEEERQRGNFPDRFSGHQFPNYSSELNVNALLLGDSALYLCASSQMTVTAYGYTFGSGTRLTVV.

This clone showed up just once. The chain couples TRBV30 to TRBJ1-1; the D is unclear. The germline gives CDR1 GTSNPN, CDR2 SVGIG (reference sequence). CDR3 length: 14 residues. Trimming left V 4 bases short and J 2 bases short, with 14 bases between. The CDR3 coding sequence is TGTGCCTGGAACCTACGGAGACTTAACACTGAAGCTTTCTTT. Amino acids: CAWNLRRLNTEAFF.

This clone has just a few counts. The chain links TRBV3-1 (or the pseudogene TRBV3-2) to TRBJ2-2; 8 nucleotides line up with TRBD2. The length of the CDR3 is 16 residues. Germline CDR1 reads LGHDT; CDR2 reads YNNKEL (reference sequence). Trimming cost V 8 bases and J 0 bases; bases outside gene matches: 8. Written as DNA, the CDR3 is TGTGCCAGCGGCTCCGGGACTAGTTCGAACACCGGGGAGCTGTTTTTT. It yields the protein CASGSGTSSNTGELFF.

This chain connects TRBV21-1 to TRBJ2-4; TRBD1, as called in the table, went unchecked against the DNA. TRBV21-1 is a pseudogene locus. The CDR3 has 15 amino acids. The CDR3 coding sequence is TGTGCCAGCAGCAGGGGCCTTATAGCCAAAAACATTCAGTACTTC. This encodes CASSRGLIAKNIQYF.

This sequence joins TRBV19 and TRBJ2-3, with 12 bases lining up with TRBD2. The V and J ends lost 6 bases and 4 bases, in that order; junction bases with no gene match: 5. The CDR3 length is 15 residues. CDR1 LNHDA and CDR2 SQIVND come from the germline V gene (reference sequence). Here the CDR3 DNA reads TGTGCCAGTAGCCCTAGCGGGGGGGCTTCAGATACGCAGTATTTT. Its protein product is CASSPSGGASDTQYF.

The rearrangement links TRBV7-9 to TRBJ2-7; a weak D match, TRBD1 (6 bases). CDR1 is SEHNR, CDR2 FQNEAQ, per germline (reference sequence). V lost 5 bases and J 1 base, leaving 12 bases between the germline ends. The CDR3 runs to 14 residues. For the CDR3, the DNA is TGTGCCAGCAGCATACAGGGATTGTCCTACGAGCAGTACTTC. It specifies CASSIQGLSYEQYF.

The chain recombines TRBV5-1 with TRBJ2-5; 8 bases are shared with TRBD1. CDR1 is SGHRS, CDR2 YFSETQ, per germline. The CDR3 is 14 amino acids. The junction had 8 bases not matched to a gene; V was cut back by 5 bases and J by 5 bases. The CDR3 nucleotides are TGCGCCAGCAGGAGGACAGGGTCTCTGGAGACCCAGTACTTC. It is translated as CASRRTGSLETQYF.

The V and J genes are TRBV5-6 and TRBJ2-1; D is possibly TRBD2 (5 bases). The germline V and J ends were trimmed by 5 bases and 0 bases, with 12 bases remaining between them. CDR3 length equals 15 residues. Per germline, CDR1 SGHDT and CDR2 YYEEEE. As DNA, the CDR3 is TGTGCCAGCAGTTTCGGACTTAACTCCTACAATGAGCAGTTCTTC. This codes for CASSFGLNSYNEQFF.

This clone was seen once. The chain recombines TRBV13 with TRBJ2-2; D is unclear. The CDR3 runs to 12 residues. V was clipped by 3 bases and J by 5 bases, with 4 bases between them. Germline loops: CDR1 PRHDT, CDR2 FYEKMQ (reference sequence). The chain's CDR3 is CASSLETGELFF. In DNA form, the CDR3 reads TGTGCCAGCAGCTTGGAGACCGGGGAGCTGTTTTTT.

The rearrangement links TRBV18 to TRBJ2-2; 11 bases agree with TRBD2. The CDR3 is 15 residues long. V lost 5 bases, J lost 4 bases, and 3 bases stayed unmatched. Germline CDR1 reads KGHSH; CDR2 reads LQKENI. CDR3 residues: CASSLLAGATGELFF. In DNA, the CDR3 is TGTGCCAGCTCATTACTAGCGGGAGCCACCGGGGAGCTGTTTTTT.

This clone was seen a handful of times. The chain couples TRBV6-5 to TRBJ2-7; 7 bases align to TRBD2. V gave up 3 bases and J gave up 0 bases; unmatched junction bases: 8. Germline lookup yields CDR1 MNHEY and CDR2 SVGAGI. The CDR3 is made up of 16 amino acids. As DNA, the CDR3 is TGTGCCAGCAGTTATTCCGGGAGGCAAAGCTCCTACGAGCAGTACTTC. Its protein product is CASSYSGRQSSYEQYF.

This chain joins TRBV28 and TRBJ2-7; a possible D gene is TRBD2 (6 bases). V was clipped by 7 bases and J by 7 bases, with 11 bases between them. Looked up from germline, CDR1 is MDHEN and CDR2 is SYDVKM. CDR3 length equals 11 residues. The CDR3 DNA reads as TGTGCCAGCATGGAGGGGTGGGAGCAGTACTTC. Protein: CASMEGWEQYF.

This chain uses TRBV19 with TRBJ1-5; D is ambiguous. CDR3 length: 14 residues. The ends were cut back, 4 bases at V and 3 bases at J, with 10 bases in the middle. Germline V gene sequence: CDR1 LNHDA, CDR2 SQIVND (reference sequence). CDR3 in DNA: TGTGCCAGTAGTAGGACTATGTACAATCAGCCCCAGCATTTT. It specifies CASSRTMYNQPQHF.

J is TRBJ2-3 and V is TRBV6-5; D uncertain. Trimming took 1 base from V and 1 from J, leaving 6 bases between them. The CDR3 length is 14 residues. Per the germline V gene, CDR1 is MNHEY and CDR2 is SVGAGI. The CDR3 nucleotides read TGTGCCAGCAGTTACTGGCAGGGCACAGATACGCAGTATTTT. It encodes CASSYWQGTDTQYF.

This clone was picked up a small number of times. J is TRBJ2-7 and V is TRBV27, with 11 bases aligning to TRBD2. This CDR3 is built from 17 residues. J gave up 0 bases and V 8 bases, and 12 bases lay outside the gene matches. The germline V gene has CDR1 MNHEY and CDR2 SMNVEV (reference sequence). CDR3 loop: CASGSRTSGYSSYEQYF. Here the CDR3 DNA reads TGTGCCAGCGGGTCGCGGACTAGCGGGTACAGCTCCTACGAGCAGTACTTC.

The sample holds one count of this clone. This chain connects TRBV21-1 to TRBJ2-3; the table assigns TRBD1, which was not confirmed against the DNA. TRBV21-1 is recorded as a pseudogene. The CDR3 consists of 16 residues. The CDR3 loop is CASSKVWPPCTDTQYF. CDR3 sequence (DNA): TGTGCCAGCAGCAAAGTCTGGCCACCCTGCACAGATACGCAGTATTTT.

This clone came up once. The chain combines TRBV11-2 with TRBJ2-7; D may be TRBD2 (6 bases). Trimming left V 3 bases short and J 6 bases short, with 15 bases between. From germline, CDR1 is SGHAT and CDR2 FQNNGV. The CDR3 runs to 14 residues. CDR3 in amino acids: CASSLSRTTSEQYF. The CDR3 nucleotides read TGTGCCAGCAGCTTGTCCAGGACTACCTCCGAGCAGTACTTC.